Below, 17 T cell receptor beta chains from the same sample are listed, as sequenced in a study of vaccination and CD4 T cells after COVID-19. No antigens are known for them. Treatment specified: roughly ten-day PBMC culture with coronavirus spike peptide pools or control peptides (ViraFEST assay). Sequenced with the Oncomine TCR Beta short-read assay was DNA taken from cultured CD4+ T cells. TCRdb passed the PCR reads through MiXCR, listing each CDR3 protein once. The profile shows 15,000 to 20,000 distinct CDR3 sequences, around 45% of them singletons. Sequencing used CD4+ T cells from blood, cultured in vitro, obtained before SARS-CoV-2 vaccination. These TCRs come from a human donor who received a COVID-19 vaccine.

The rearrangement links TRBV2 to TRBJ1-5; no clear D. Germline V gene lookup returns CDR1 SNHLY and CDR2 FYNNEI. This CDR3 has 17 residues. Between the trimmed V and J ends, which lost 3 bases and 1 base, there was a span of 16 bases. The DNA for the CDR3 is TGTGCCAGCAGTGAGAGAGGACTTGTGGAGAGCAATCAGCCCCAGCATTTT. It encodes CASSERGLVESNQPQHF.

This chain connects TRBV9 to TRBJ1-2; 8 nucleotides line up with TRBD1. Per germline, CDR1 SGDLS and CDR2 YYNGEE. V was clipped by 3 bases and J by 3 bases; unmatched bases: 10. The CDR3 length is 16 residues. CDR3 in amino acids: CASSDRTGSRDYGYTF. CDR3 bases: TGTGCCAGCAGCGATCGGACAGGGAGTCGGGACTATGGCTACACCTTC. The full variable domain, its missing parts supplied by reference TRBV9 and TRBJ1-2, is DSGVTQTPKHLITATGQRVTLRCSPRSGDLSVYWYQQSLDQGLQFLIQYYNGEERAKGNILERFSAQQFPDLHSELNLSSLELGDSALYFCASSDRTGSRDYGYTFGSGTRLTVV.

J is TRBJ2-7 and V is TRBV24-1; 8 nucleotides match TRBD1. Trimming cost V 4 bases and J 6 bases; bases outside gene matches: 4. Looked up from germline, CDR1 is KGHDR and CDR2 is SFDVKD. This CDR3 has 13 residues. CDR3 DNA sequence: TGTGCCACCAGTGACCCAGGGGGCATCGAGCAGTACTTC. Its translation is CATSDPGGIEQYF.

The chain is built from TRBV7-8 and TRBJ2-5; either TRBD1 or TRBD2 may supply D (5 bases each). The CDR3 runs 13 residues. Deletions cut 5 bases from V and 5 bases from J, with 12 bases between. Germline-derived CDR1 and CDR2 are SGHVS and FQNEAQ. This CDR3 reads CASSAMRGETQYF. CDR3 DNA sequence: TGTGCCAGCAGCGCGATGAGGGGTGAGACCCAGTACTTC. The full variable domain, completed using reference TRBV7-8 and TRBJ2-5, is GAGVSQSPRYKVAKRGQDVALRCDPISGHVSLFWYQQALGQGPEFLTYFQNEAQLDKSGLPSDRFFAERPEGSVSTLKIQRTQQEDSAVYLCASSAMRGETQYFGPGTRLLVL.

This clonotype has a handful of counts. The chain couples TRBV6-1 to TRBJ2-5; D not certain. The V gene lost 7 bases and the J gene lost 2 bases, with 17 bases spanning the gap. Germline V gene lookup returns CDR1 MNHNS and CDR2 SASEGT. This CDR3 has 15 residues. The DNA for the CDR3 is TGTGCCAGCAAACCTTTGGCAGCTCTACAAGAGACCCAGTACTTC. Protein product: CASKPLAALQETQYF.

The sample holds a few counts of this clonotype. The gene calls are TRBV6-1 and TRBJ2-5, with D perhaps matching TRBD1 (5 bases). From germline, CDR1 is MNHNS and CDR2 SASEGT. The length of the CDR3 is 19 residues. V gave up 1 base and J gave up 1 base, with 22 bases separating them. This chain's CDR3 is CASSEGGFVPRGPQETQYF. The CDR3 DNA is TGTGCCAGCAGTGAAGGGGGATTCGTGCCTAGGGGCCCCCAAGAGACCCAGTACTTC.

This clonotype came up a few times. The chain couples TRBV10-3 to TRBJ1-1; D gene uncertain. Between the trimmed V and J ends, which lost 1 base and 3 bases, there was a span of 9 bases. The CDR3 is made up of 14 amino acids. Germline CDR1 reads ENHRY; CDR2 reads SYGVKD. CDR3 sequence: CAISEYSGHTEAFF. CDR3 nucleotides: TGTGCCATCAGTGAGTATTCGGGCCACACTGAAGCTTTCTTT.

The genes are TRBV11-3 and TRBJ2-3; D is possibly TRBD1 or TRBD2 (5 bases each). The CDR3 covers 14 residues. Germline lookup yields CDR1 SGHNT and CDR2 YENEEA. Trimming removed 1 base from V and 2 bases from J, with 7 bases in between. CDR3 sequence: CASSLGGVTDTQYF. The CDR3 DNA is TGTGCCAGCAGCTTAGGAGGGGTCACAGATACGCAGTATTTT.

This chain connects TRBV24-1 to TRBJ2-7; D not resolved. The CDR3 contains 14 residues. Trimming shortened V by 4 bases and J by 2 bases, and 11 bases separated the two germline ends. In germline, CDR1 is KGHDR, CDR2 SFDVKD. This CDR3 reads CATSDPSKTYEQYF. The DNA for the CDR3 is TGTGCCACCAGTGACCCAAGTAAAACCTACGAGCAGTACTTC.

This chain connects TRBV7-2 to TRBJ1-1, with 10 nucleotides matching TRBD1. CDR3 size: 15 residues. The germline gives CDR1 SGHTA, CDR2 FQGNSA. J gave up 0 bases and V 5 bases, and 3 bases lay outside the gene matches. CDR3 sequence: CASSLGTGVNTEAFF. CDR3 DNA sequence: TGTGCCAGCAGCCTAGGGACAGGGGTGAACACTGAAGCTTTCTTT.

The CDR3 spells CASSIGQGQETQYF. The CDR3 bases are TGTGCCAGTAGTATAGGACAGGGCCAAGAGACCCAGTACTTC. The chain carries TRBV19 and TRBJ2-5, with 7 bases fitting TRBD1. V shed 1 base and J 1 base; nucleotides not matched to a gene: 0. The CDR3 extends over 14 amino acids. Germline V lookup: CDR1 LNHDA, CDR2 SQIVND (reference sequence).

The chain joins TRBV5-1 to TRBJ2-3, with TRBD2 matching 9 bases. The length of the CDR3 is 15 residues. Germline V gives CDR1 SGHRS, CDR2 YFSETQ. The J segment lost 1 base and the V segment lost 1 base, leaving 1 base of the junction unmatched. The CDR3 nucleotides are TGCGCCAGCAGCTTGCCTAGCGGGGGCACAGATACGCAGTATTTT. Protein product: CASSLPSGGTDTQYF.

The CDR3 region has the DNA TGTGCCAGCAGCCCATGGACAGGCGGTCTGGGAAACACCATATATTTT. Translating gives CASSPWTGGLGNTIYF. This chain connects TRBV7-8 to TRBJ1-3; 7 bases are a match to TRBD1. There are 16 residues in the CDR3. The ends lost 5 bases at V and 4 bases at J; junction bases unmatched: 11. CDR1 and CDR2 (germline): SGHVS, FQNEAQ.

The chain uses TRBV2 and TRBJ1-2, with 9 bases lining up with TRBD1. The CDR3 runs 13 residues. Trimming took 7 bases from V and 5 from J; bases not matched to a gene: 5. The V gene's germline CDR1 is SNHLY and CDR2 FYNNEI. The DNA of the CDR3 is TGTGCCAGCAAAGTGACAGGGGGTTATGGCTACACCTTC. Translated: CASKVTGGYGYTF.

V and J are TRBV5-4 and TRBJ2-7; either TRBD1 or TRBD2 may supply D (5 bases each). The ends were cut back, 0 bases at V and 2 bases at J, with 12 bases in the middle. Germline assignment: CDR1 SGHNT and CDR2 YYREEE (reference sequence). CDR3 size: 15 residues. The CDR3 DNA reads TGTGCCAGCAGCTTGGAACCGGGACCTCCCTACGAGCAGTACTTC. Encoded protein: CASSLEPGPPYEQYF.

This chain joins TRBV19 and TRBJ2-5; 7 positions agree with TRBD2. CDR3 length: 14 amino acids. The V and J ends lost 5 bases and 1 base, in that order; junction bases with no gene match: 4. The germline CDR1 and CDR2 sequences are LNHDA and SQIVND (reference sequence). CDR3 bases: TGTGCCAGTAGTGTTATAGCGGGCCAAGAGACCCAGTACTTC. Encoded protein: CASSVIAGQETQYF. Combining the CDR3 with reference TRBV19 and TRBJ2-5 gives the whole variable domain DGGITQSPKYLFRKEGQNVTLSCEQNLNHDAMYWYRQDPGQGLRLIYYSQIVNDFQKGDIAEGYSVSREKKESFPLTVTSAQKNPTAFYLCASSVIAGQETQYFGPGTRLLVL.

V usage is TRBV20-1 and J usage is TRBJ2-3, with 7 positions matching TRBD2. Germline assignment: CDR1 DFQATT and CDR2 SNEGSKA (reference sequence). This CDR3 comprises 12 residues. The V segment lost 6 bases and the J segment 2 bases; nucleotides outside the gene matches: 2. This chain's CDR3 is CSAAGVTDTQYF. Written as DNA, the CDR3 is TGCAGTGCGGCGGGGGTCACAGATACGCAGTATTTT.